A selection of T cell receptor beta chains follows, all from one sample in a study of spatial heterogeneity in lung cancer. TCRdb ran MiXCR on the 5' RACE reads and lists one entry per CDR3 protein. There are roughly 1,500 distinct CDR3 sequences in the sample; about 8.3% occur only once, and about 10% lies in the top ten. Material: normal lung tissue next to the tumor, obtained at surgery. The receptors here all came from a female donor with early-stage non-small cell lung cancer. Each CDR3 is given with its conserved first and last residue. Fields, in order: D gene, J gene, V gene, clone size, CDR3 protein, CDR3 DNA. The D gene is left open where the match is weak. Clone sizes are shown as once, few, many or a size class.

d_call: -
j_call: TRBJ2-5
v_call: TRBV7-2
clone_size: medium-sized
cdr3_aa: CASSLERVRGTQYF
cdr3_nt: TGTGCCAGCAGCTTAGAGAGAGTGCGGGGGACCCAGTACTTC

d_call: TRBD1
j_call: TRBJ1-1
v_call: TRBV7-2
clone_size: medium-sized
cdr3_aa: CASSTRQGLVEAFF
cdr3_nt: TGTGCCAGCAGCACCCGACAGGGCCTGGTTGAAGCTTTCTTT

d_call: TRBD1
j_call: TRBJ1-2
v_call: TRBV27
clone_size: medium-sized
cdr3_aa: CASSLRTGGYGYTF
cdr3_nt: TGTGCCAGCAGTTTAAGGACAGGGGGCTATGGCTACACCTTC

d_call: TRBD1
j_call: TRBJ2-3
v_call: TRBV20-1
clone_size: many
cdr3_aa: CSAPGGGTDTQYF
cdr3_nt: TGCAGTGCTCCAGGGGGAGGCACAGATACGCAGTATTTT

d_call: -
j_call: TRBJ2-3
v_call: TRBV20-1
clone_size: medium-sized
cdr3_aa: CSARDTFGSTQYF
cdr3_nt: TGCAGTGCTAGAGACACATTTGGATCTACGCAGTATTTT

d_call: TRBD1
j_call: TRBJ2-3
v_call: TRBV24-1
clone_size: few
cdr3_aa: CATSDSSGTGTDTQYF
cdr3_nt: TGTGCCACCAGTGATTCATCCGGGACAGGGACAGATACGCAGTATTTT

d_call: -
j_call: TRBJ2-5
v_call: TRBV7-2
clone_size: medium-sized
cdr3_aa: CASSLAMRGMGTQYF
cdr3_nt: TGTGCCAGCAGCTTAGCCATGAGGGGGATGGGGACCCAGTACTTC

d_call: -
j_call: TRBJ2-5
v_call: TRBV5-5
clone_size: large
cdr3_aa: CASSLPGKETQYF
cdr3_nt: TGTGCCAGCAGCTTGCCAGGGAAAGAGACCCAGTACTTC

d_call: TRBD1
j_call: TRBJ2-1
v_call: TRBV11-2
clone_size: large
cdr3_aa: CASSLEGTGDAPASSYNEQFF
cdr3_nt: TGTGCCAGCAGCTTAGAGGGGACAGGGGATGCCCCGGCGAGCTCCTACAATGAGCAGTTCTTC

d_call: -
j_call: TRBJ2-3
v_call: TRBV20-1
clone_size: many
cdr3_aa: CSARGGTDTQYF
cdr3_nt: TGCAGTGCCCGAGGGGGCACAGATACGCAGTATTTT

d_call: -
j_call: TRBJ2-2
v_call: TRBV24-1
clone_size: few
cdr3_aa: CATSEEGPKNTGELFF
cdr3_nt: TGTGCCACCAGTGAGGAGGGACCTAAGAACACCGGGGAGCTGTTTTTT